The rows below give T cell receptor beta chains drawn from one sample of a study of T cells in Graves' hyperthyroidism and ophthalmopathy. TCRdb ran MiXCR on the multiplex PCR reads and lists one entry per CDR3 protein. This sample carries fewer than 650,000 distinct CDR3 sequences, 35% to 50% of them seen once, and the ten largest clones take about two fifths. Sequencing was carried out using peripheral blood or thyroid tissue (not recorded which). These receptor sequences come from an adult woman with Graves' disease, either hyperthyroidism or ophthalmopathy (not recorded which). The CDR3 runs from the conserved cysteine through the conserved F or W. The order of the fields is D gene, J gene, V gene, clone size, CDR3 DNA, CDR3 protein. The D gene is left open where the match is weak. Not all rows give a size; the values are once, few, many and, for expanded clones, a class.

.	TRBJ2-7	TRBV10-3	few	TGTGCCATCAGTGATGGGAGCGACCCCCGGATGGTGCAGTACTTC	CAISDGSDPRMVQYF
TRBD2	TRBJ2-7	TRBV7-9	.	TGTGCCAGCAGCCCCCCTAGCGGGAGCTACGAGCAGTGCTTC	CASSPPSGSYEQCF
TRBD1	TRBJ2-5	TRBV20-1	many	TGCAGTGCCAACCCGGGACAGGGGCCCGAGACCCAGTACTTC	CSANPGQGPETQYF
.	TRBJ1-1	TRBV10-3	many	TGTGCCATCAGTGCCGGCATGATGAACACTGAAGCTTTCTTT	CAISAGMMNTEAFF
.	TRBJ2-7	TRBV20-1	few	TGCAGTGCTAGTAAGGCTAGCGTCTCCTACGAGCAGTACTTC	CSASKASVSYEQYF
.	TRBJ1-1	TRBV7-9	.	TGTGCCAGCAGCTTGGGAGTGGAAGCTTCCTTT	CASSLGVEASF
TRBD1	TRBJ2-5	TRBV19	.	TGTGCCAGTAGTATGAACTCGTGGGACAGGGTCCACCACCCGTACTTC	CASSMNSWDRVHHPYF
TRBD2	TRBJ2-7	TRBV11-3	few	TGTGCCAGCAGCTTAGGCGGGAGTCACTACGAGCAGTACTTC	CASSLGGSHYEQYF
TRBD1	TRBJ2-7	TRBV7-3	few	TGTGCCAGCTCACCAGATACAGGGGATGTCGGCCACGAGCAGTACTTC	CASSPDTGDVGHEQYF
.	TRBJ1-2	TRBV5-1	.	TGCGCCAGCAGCCGAGATCTCGCCCGTAACTATGGCTACACCTTC	CASSRDLARNYGYTF
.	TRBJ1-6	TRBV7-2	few	TGTGCCAGCAGCGCGATTGGGTCACCCCTCCACTTT	CASSAIGSPLHF
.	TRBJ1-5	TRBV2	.	TGTGCCCCGGCCTGGTGGGGTCAGCCCCAGCATTTT	CAPAWWGQPQHF
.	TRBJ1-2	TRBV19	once	TGTGCCAGTAACTTTGCCGCTGGCCTAAACTATGGCTACACCTTC	CASNFAAGLNYGYTF
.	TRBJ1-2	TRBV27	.	TGTGCCAGCAGTCGCGACGGCAACTATGGCTACACCTTC	CASSRDGNYGYTF
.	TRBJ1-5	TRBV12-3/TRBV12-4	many	TGTGCCAGCAGTTTTGAGACTAATCAGCCCCAGCATTTT	CASSFETNQPQHF
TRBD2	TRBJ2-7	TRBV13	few	TGTGCCAGCAGTCCCTACCCTAGCGGGAGGGGATACGAGCAGTACTTC	CASSPYPSGRGYEQYF
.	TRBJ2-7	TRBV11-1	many	TGTGCCAGCAGCTCATATACCGGGCCCATAGAGCAGTACTTC	CASSSYTGPIEQYF
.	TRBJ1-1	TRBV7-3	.	TGTGCCAGCAGCTTGTCAGGCCAGACTGAAGCTTTCTTT	CASSLSGQTEAFF
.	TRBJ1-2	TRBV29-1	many	TGCAGCGTTGTGGGGGAGAAGTATGGCTACACCTTC	CSVVGEKYGYTF
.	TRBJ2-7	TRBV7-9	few	TGTGCCAGCTCACCACTCGGTGTCTACGAGCAGTACTTC	CASSPLGVYEQYF
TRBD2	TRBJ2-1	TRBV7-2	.	TGTGCTATAGGAGCGGGACCGTACAATGAGCAGTTCTTC	CAIGAGPYNEQFF
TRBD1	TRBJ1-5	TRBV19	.	TGTGCCAGTATTCCGGCCGGGACAGGGGTCTTCAATCAGCCCCAGCATTTT	CASIPAGTGVFNQPQHF
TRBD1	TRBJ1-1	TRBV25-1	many	TGTGCCAGCAGTGACACACAGGGGAGGACTGAAGCTTTCTTT	CASSDTQGRTEAFF
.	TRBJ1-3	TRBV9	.	TGTGCCAGCAGCGTAGGCCCCCCCGGGAACACCATATATTTT	CASSVGPPGNTIYF
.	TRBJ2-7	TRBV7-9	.	TGTGCCAGCAGCTTAGTATGGACGGACAGTTACGAGCAGTACTTC	CASSLVWTDSYEQYF
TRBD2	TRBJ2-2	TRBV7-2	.	TGTGCCAGCAGCCTCGGACTAGCGGGACTGGGCGCCGGGGAGCTGTTTTTT	CASSLGLAGLGAGELFF
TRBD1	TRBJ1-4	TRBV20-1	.	TGCAGTGCTATCCCCGGGACAGGGGGCGCGAAACTGTTTTTT	CSAIPGTGGAKLFF
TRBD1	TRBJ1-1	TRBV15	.	TGTGCCACCAGCAGGACAGGGATGAACACTGAAGCTTTCTTT	CATSRTGMNTEAFF
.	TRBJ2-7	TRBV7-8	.	TGTGCCAGCAGCTTAGAAGGGCTAGTCCACGAGCAGTACTTC	CASSLEGLVHEQYF
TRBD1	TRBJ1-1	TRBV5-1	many	TGCGCCAGCAGCTTGACCGGACAGGGCTTAGAAGCTTTCTTT	CASSLTGQGLEAFF
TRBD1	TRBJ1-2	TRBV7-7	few	TGCGCCAGCAGCCAGATGGGACAGAGTAACTATGGCTACACCTTC	CASSQMGQSNYGYTF
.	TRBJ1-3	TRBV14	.	TGTGCCAGCAGCCGGGACATCCTGAACACCATATATTTT	CASSRDILNTIYF
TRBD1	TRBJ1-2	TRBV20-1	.	TGCAGTGCTCAGACAGGGATCACCTATGGCTACACCTTC	CSAQTGITYGYTF
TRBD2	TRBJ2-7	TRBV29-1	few	TGCAGCGTTACCGGGACTAGCGGGAGTAGGTCCTACGAGCAGTACTTC	CSVTGTSGSRSYEQYF
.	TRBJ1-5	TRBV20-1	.	TGCAGTGCGGCTCAGGACGGGGACCAGCCCCAGCATTTT	CSAAQDGDQPQHF
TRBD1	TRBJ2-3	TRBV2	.	TGTGCCAGCAGGACAGGGGGCACAGATACGCAGTATTTT	CASRTGGTDTQYF
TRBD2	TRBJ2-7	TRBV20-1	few	TGCAGTGGGGGGGGGGACTCCTACGAGCAGTACTTC	CSGGGDSYEQYF
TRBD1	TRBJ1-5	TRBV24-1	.	TGTGCCACCAGTGACCCGGGACAGGAGAATCAGCCCCAGCATTTT	CATSDPGQENQPQHF
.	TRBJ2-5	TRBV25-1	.	TGTGCCAGCAGTGCTAGCGTGGGGGCGGCGGAGACCCATTACTTC	CASSASVGAAETHYF
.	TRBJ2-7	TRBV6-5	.	TGTGCCAGCAGTTACCCCTCACTAGCACCCCAGACATCCTACGAGCAGTACTTC	CASSYPSLAPQTSYEQYF
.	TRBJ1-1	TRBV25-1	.	TGTGCTCGCTCTTTGAGACAACACACTGAAGCTTTCTTT	CARSLRQHTEAFF
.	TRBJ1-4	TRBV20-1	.	TGCAGTGCTCATCGTCGTTCGGCCAGTGAAAAACTGTTTTTT	CSAHRRSASEKLFF
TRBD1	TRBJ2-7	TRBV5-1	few	TGCGCCAGCAGCCCGACAGGGTCTGGGGAGCAGTACTTC	CASSPTGSGEQYF